Listed here are 8 T cell receptor beta chains from one sample, sequenced in a study of T cells in localized non-small cell lung cancer. Clones were sequenced by immunoSEQ multiplex PCR, and TCRdb holds only the in-frame ones, with some missing. The sample holds roughly 66,000 clones, roughly 88% seen once. Sequenced material: peripheral blood, taken before any cancer treatment. These receptors were obtained from a woman between 40 and 69 years old with stage I lung adenocarcinoma.

The V gene is TRBV7-9, the J gene TRBJ1-1, with a possible D match to TRBD1 (5 bases). This CDR3 has 12 residues. Germline V gene sequence: CDR1 SEHNR, CDR2 FQNEAQ (reference sequence). Trimming removed 6 bases at V and 11 bases at J, with 16 bases between. The CDR3 protein is CASRGEGPRAFF. The CDR3 nucleotides are TGTGCCAGCAGGGGAGAGGGACCCAGGGCTTTCTTT.

This clone was recorded once. The chain uses TRBV7-2 and TRBJ1-5; D is unresolved. From germline, CDR1 is SGHTA and CDR2 FQGNSA. The V end lost 5 bases, the J end lost 2 bases, and 13 bases lay between the germline ends. This CDR3 is 15 amino acids long. CDR3 amino acids: CASSPQSGGNQPQHF. In nucleotides, the CDR3 is TGTGCCAGCAGCCCCCAGAGCGGAGGCAATCAGCCCCAGCATTTT.

V and J are TRBV7-3 and TRBJ2-1, with a possible D match to TRBD1 (6 bases). The CDR3 runs to 15 residues. In germline, CDR1 is SGHTA, CDR2 FQGTGA. V lost 0 bases to trimming and J lost 0 bases, with 6 bases between them. The CDR3 spells CASSLTGGSYNEQFF. The CDR3 nucleotides read TGTGCCAGCAGCTTAACAGGGGGCTCCTACAATGAGCAGTTCTTC.

The V and J genes are TRBV7-6 and TRBJ2-3; the D is unclear. Germline CDR1 SGHVS, CDR2 FNYEAQ. The CDR3 loop spans 17 amino acids. Trimming shortened V by 1 base and J by 1 base, and 15 bases separated the two germline ends. The CDR3 bases are TGTGCCAGCAGCTTAGAGCACCTGGCGGCCCGCACAGATACGCAGTATTTT. Translated, it gives CASSLEHLAARTDTQYF.

The chain combines TRBV19 with TRBJ1-2, with 8 bases fitting TRBD1. CDR1 and CDR2 (germline): LNHDA, SQIVND (reference sequence). V was clipped by 5 bases and J by 5 bases; unmatched bases: 19. The CDR3 contains 18 residues. DNA for the CDR3: TGTGCCAGTAGTTCATACTACCCGCAGGGGGCCCGTGAGTATGGCTACACCTTC. Residues: CASSSYYPQGAREYGYTF. The full variable domain, with the rest looked up from reference TRBV19 and TRBJ1-2, is DGGITQSPKYLFRKEGQNVTLSCEQNLNHDAMYWYRQDPGQGLRLIYYSQIVNDFQKGDIAEGYSVSREKKESFPLTVTSAQKNPTAFYLCASSSYYPQGAREYGYTFGSGTRLTVV.

This sequence joins TRBV7-2 and TRBJ1-3, with D hard to call. Germline assignment: CDR1 SGHTA and CDR2 FQGNSA. The V end lost 5 bases, the J end lost 0 bases, and 17 bases lay between the germline ends. This CDR3 comprises 17 residues. The CDR3: CASSPGGRAFSGNTIYF. Here the CDR3 DNA reads TGTGCCAGCAGCCCTGGAGGCCGTGCCTTCTCTGGAAACACCATATATTTT.

This sequence joins TRBV14 and TRBJ1-2; perhaps TRBD1 as D (5 bases). The V end lost 6 bases, the J end lost 3 bases, and 14 bases lay between the germline ends. The CDR3 sequence is 14 residues long. Looked up from germline, CDR1 is SGHDN and CDR2 is FVKESK. The CDR3 sequence: CASSLTWDYYGYTF. The CDR3 nucleotides are TGTGCCAGCAGTCTGACCTGGGACTACTATGGCTACACCTTC.

The chain has TRBV27 and TRBJ1-4, with a weak D call TRBD1 (5 bases). Germline V gene sequence: CDR1 MNHEY, CDR2 SMNVEV (reference sequence). This CDR3 has 15 amino acids. V lost 2 bases to trimming and J lost 6 bases, with 13 bases between them. The CDR3 region is CASSLALGVDEKLFF. In DNA, the CDR3 is TGTGCCAGCAGTTTAGCCCTAGGGGTGGATGAAAAACTGTTTTTT.